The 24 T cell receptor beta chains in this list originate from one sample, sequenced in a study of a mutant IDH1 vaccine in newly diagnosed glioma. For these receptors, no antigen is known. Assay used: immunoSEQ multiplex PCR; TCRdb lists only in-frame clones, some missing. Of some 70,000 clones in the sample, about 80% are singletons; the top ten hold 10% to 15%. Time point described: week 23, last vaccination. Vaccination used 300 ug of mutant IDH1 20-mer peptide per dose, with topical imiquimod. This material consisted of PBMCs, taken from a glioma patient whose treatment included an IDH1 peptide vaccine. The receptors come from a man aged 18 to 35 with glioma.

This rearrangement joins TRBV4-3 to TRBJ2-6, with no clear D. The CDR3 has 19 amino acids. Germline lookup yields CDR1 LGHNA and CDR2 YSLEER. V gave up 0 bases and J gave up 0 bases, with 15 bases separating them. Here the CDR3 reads CASSQEVPGGVSGANVLTF. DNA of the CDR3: TGCGCCAGCAGCCAAGAAGTCCCAGGTGGGGTCTCTGGGGCCAACGTCCTGACTTTC.

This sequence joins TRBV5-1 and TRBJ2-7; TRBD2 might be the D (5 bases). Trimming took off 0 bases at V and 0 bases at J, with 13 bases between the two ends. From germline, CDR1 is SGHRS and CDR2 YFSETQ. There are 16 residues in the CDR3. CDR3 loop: CASSLGSRGSSYEQYF. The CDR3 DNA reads TGCGCCAGCAGCTTGGGCTCCCGGGGTTCCTCCTACGAGCAGTACTTC.

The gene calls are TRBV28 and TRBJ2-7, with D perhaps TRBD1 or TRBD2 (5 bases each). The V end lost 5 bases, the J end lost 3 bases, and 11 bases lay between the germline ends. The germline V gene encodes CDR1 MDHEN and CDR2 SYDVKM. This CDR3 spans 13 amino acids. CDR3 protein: CASSAWDGYEQYF. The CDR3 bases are TGTGCCAGCAGTGCCTGGGACGGCTACGAGCAGTACTTC.

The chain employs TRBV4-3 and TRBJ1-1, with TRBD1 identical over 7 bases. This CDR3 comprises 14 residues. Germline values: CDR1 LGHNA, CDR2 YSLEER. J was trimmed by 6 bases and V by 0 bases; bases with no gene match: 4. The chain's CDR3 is CASSQETGEAEAFF. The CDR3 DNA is TGCGCCAGCAGCCAAGAAACAGGGGAGGCTGAAGCTTTCTTT.

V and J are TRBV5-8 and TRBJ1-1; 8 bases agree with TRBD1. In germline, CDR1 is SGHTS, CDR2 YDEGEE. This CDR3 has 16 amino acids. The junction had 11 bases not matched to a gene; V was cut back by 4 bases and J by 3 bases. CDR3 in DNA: TGTGCCAGCAGCAAGACCCGGACAGGGCGGTACACTGAAGCTTTCTTT. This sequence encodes CASSKTRTGRYTEAFF.

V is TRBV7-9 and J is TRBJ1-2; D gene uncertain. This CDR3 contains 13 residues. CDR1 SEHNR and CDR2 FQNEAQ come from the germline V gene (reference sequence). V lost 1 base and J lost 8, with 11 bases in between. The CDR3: CASSLVGLGGYTF. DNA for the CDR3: TGTGCCAGCAGCTTAGTCGGGCTTGGAGGCTACACCTTC.

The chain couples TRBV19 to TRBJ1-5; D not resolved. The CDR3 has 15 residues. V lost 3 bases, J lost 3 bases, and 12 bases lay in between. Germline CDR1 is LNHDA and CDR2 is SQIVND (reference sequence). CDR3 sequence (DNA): TGTGCCAGTAGTATCGGTCAGCACCACAATCAGCCCCAGCATTTT. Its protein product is CASSIGQHHNQPQHF.

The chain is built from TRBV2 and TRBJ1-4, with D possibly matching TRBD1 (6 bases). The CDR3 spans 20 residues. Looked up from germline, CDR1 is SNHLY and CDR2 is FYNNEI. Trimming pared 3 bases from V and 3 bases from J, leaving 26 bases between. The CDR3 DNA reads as TGTGCCAGCAGTGATCATAGGGGCTGGGGGGGCAGCGGAGCTAATGAAAAACTGTTTTTT. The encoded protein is CASSDHRGWGGSGANEKLFF.

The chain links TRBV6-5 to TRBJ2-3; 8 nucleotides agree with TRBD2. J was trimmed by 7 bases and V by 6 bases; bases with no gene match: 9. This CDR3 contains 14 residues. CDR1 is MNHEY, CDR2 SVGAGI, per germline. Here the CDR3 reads CASSLSGTRYTQYF. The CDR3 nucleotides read TGTGCCAGCAGCCTCAGCGGGACTAGGTATACGCAGTATTTT.

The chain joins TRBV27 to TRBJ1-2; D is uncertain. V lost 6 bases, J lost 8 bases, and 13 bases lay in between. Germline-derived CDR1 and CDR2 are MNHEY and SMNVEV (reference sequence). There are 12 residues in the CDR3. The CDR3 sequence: CASSPGSRGYTF. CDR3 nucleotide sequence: TGTGCCAGCAGCCCGGGGTCGCGAGGCTACACCTTC.

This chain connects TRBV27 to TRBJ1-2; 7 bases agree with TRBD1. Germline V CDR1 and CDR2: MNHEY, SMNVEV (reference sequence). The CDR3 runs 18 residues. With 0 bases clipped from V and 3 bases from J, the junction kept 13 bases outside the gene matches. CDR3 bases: TGTGCCAGCAGTTTATCACCCACAGGGGCCTGGGACGACTATGGCTACACCTTC. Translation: CASSLSPTGAWDDYGYTF.

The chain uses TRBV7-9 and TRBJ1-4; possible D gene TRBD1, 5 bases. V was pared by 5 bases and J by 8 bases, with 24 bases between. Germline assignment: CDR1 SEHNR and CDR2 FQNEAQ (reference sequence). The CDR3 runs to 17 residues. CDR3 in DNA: TGTGCCAGCAGCCTCCTCTTTGGGGCAGCCGGGATCGAAAAACTGTTTTTT. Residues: CASSLLFGAAGIEKLFF. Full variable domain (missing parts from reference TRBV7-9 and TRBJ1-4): DTGVSQNPRHKITKRGQNVTFRCDPISEHNRLYWYRQTLGQGPEFLTYFQNEAQLEKSRLLSDRFSAERPKGSFSTLEIQRTEQGDSAMYLCASSLLFGAAGIEKLFFGSGTQLSVL.

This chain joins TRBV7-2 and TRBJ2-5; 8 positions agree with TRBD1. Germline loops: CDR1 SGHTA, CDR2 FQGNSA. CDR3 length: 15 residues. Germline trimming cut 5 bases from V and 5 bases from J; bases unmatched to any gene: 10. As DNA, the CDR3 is TGTGCCAGCAGCCGGGGGCAGGGGGCTTCTGAGACCCAGTACTTC. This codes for CASSRGQGASETQYF.

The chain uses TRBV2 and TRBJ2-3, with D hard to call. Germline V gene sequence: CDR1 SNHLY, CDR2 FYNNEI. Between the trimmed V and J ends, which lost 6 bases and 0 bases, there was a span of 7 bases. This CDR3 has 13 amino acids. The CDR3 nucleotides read TGTGCCAGCAGGCGATCGAGCACAGATACGCAGTATTTT. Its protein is CASRRSSTDTQYF.

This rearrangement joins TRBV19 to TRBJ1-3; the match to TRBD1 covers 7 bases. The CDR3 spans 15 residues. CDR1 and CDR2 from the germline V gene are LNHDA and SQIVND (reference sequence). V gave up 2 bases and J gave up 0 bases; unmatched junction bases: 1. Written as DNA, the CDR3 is TGTGCCAGTAGTATATGGGACAGCTCTGGAAACACCATATATTTT. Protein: CASSIWDSSGNTIYF.

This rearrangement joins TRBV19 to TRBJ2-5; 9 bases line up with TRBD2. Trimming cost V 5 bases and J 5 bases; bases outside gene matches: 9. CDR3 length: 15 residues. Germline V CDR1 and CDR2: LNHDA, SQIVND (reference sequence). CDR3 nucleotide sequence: TGTGCCAGTAGTCCGCGGGGGGGCTCCAGGGAGACCCAGTACTTC. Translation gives CASSPRGGSRETQYF.

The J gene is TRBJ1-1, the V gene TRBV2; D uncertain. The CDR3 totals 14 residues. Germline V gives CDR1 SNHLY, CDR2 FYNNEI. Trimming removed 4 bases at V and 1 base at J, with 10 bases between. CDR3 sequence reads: CASSAGGRNTEAFF. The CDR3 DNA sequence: TGTGCCAGCAGTGCAGGTGGGAGGAACACTGAAGCTTTCTTT.

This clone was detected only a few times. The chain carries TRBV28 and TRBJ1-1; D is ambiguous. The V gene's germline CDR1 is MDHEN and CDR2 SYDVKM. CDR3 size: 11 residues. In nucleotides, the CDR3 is TGTGTGAGCCGCCTGAACACTGAAGCTTTCTTT. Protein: CVSRLNTEAFF.

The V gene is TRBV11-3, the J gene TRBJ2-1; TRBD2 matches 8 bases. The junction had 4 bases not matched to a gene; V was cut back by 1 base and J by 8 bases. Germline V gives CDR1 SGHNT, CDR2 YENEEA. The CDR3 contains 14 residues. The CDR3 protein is CASSLASGGDEQFF. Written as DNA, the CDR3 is TGTGCCAGCAGCTTAGCGAGCGGGGGCGATGAGCAGTTCTTC.

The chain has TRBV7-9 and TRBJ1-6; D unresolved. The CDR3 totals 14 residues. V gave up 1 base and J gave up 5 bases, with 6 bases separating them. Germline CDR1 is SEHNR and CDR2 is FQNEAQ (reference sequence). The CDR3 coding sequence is TGTGCCAGCAGCTTAGGGCAGCATAATTCACCCCTCCACTTT. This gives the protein CASSLGQHNSPLHF. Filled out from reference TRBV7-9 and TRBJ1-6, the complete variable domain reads DTGVSQNPRHKITKRGQNVTFRCDPISEHNRLYWYRQTLGQGPEFLTYFQNEAQLEKSRLLSDRFSAERPKGSFSTLEIQRTEQGDSAMYLCASSLGQHNSPLHFGNGTRLTVT.

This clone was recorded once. The CDR3 bases are TGTGCCAGCAGAGGGGACATGAGAGCTTTCTTT. Translated: CASRGDMRAFF. The V gene is TRBV25-1, the J gene TRBJ1-1, with D perhaps TRBD1 (6 bases). Germline CDR1 is MGHDK and CDR2 is SYGVNS. The V and J ends lost 6 bases and 10 bases respectively, with 12 bases between them. This CDR3 is 11 amino acids long.

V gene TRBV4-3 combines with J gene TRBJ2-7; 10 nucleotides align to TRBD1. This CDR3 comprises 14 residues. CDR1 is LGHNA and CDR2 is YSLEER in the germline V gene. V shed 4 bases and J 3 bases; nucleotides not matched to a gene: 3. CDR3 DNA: TGCGCCAGCAGCCCAGGGACAGGGGACTACGAGCAGTACTTC. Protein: CASSPGTGDYEQYF.

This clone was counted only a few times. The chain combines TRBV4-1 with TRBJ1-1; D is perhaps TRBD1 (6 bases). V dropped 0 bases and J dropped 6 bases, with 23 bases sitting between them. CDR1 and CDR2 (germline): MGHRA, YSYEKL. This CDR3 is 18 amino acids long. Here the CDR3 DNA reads TGCGCCAGCAGCCAAGATCCGGGGGGCGCGGGGTCAGAGGCTGAAGCTTTCTTT. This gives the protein CASSQDPGGAGSEAEAFF.

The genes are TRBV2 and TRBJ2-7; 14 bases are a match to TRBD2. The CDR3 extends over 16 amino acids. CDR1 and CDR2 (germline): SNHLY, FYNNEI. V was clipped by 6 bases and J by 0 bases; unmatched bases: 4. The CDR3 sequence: CASRGLAGVSSYEQYF. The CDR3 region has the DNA TGTGCCAGCAGGGGACTAGCGGGGGTTAGCTCCTACGAGCAGTACTTC.